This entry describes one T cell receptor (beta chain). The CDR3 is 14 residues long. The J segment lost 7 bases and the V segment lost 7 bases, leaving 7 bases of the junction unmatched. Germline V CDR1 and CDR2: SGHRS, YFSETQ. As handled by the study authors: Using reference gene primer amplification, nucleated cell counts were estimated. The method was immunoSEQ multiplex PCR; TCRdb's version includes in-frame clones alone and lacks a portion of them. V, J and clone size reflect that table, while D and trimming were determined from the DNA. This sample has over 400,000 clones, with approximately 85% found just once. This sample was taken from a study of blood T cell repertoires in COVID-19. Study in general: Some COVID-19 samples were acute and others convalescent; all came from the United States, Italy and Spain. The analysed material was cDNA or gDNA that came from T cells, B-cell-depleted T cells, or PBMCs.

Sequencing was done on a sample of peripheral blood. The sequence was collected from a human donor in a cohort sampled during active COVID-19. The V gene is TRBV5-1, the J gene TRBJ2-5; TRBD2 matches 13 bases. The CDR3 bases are TGCGCCAGCGAACCCGGACTAGCGGGAGCGACCCAGTACTTC. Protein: CASEPGLAGATQYF.